Each of the 18 T cell receptor beta chains below was sequenced from the same sample in a study of blood T cell repertoires in COVID-19. Method: immunoSEQ multiplex PCR; TCRdb's copy keeps in-frame clones and lacks some. The data contain 150,000 to 200,000 clones, 75% to 85% of them seen just once; the ten biggest clones take up 17%. Sequenced: PBMCs or T cells enriched from blood (not recorded which). The receptors shown here come from a woman in her fifties or sixties with acute COVID-19.

The V and J genes are TRBV9 and TRBJ2-3; 10 bases map to TRBD2. This CDR3 comprises 15 residues. Germline V gives CDR1 SGDLS, CDR2 YYNGEE. V lost 0 bases, J lost 9 bases, and 7 bases stayed unmatched. The CDR3 sequence is CASSVGSGGARTQYF. The CDR3 coding sequence is TGTGCCAGCAGCGTAGGGAGCGGGGGGGCCCGGACGCAGTATTTT.

The chain combines TRBV11-2 with TRBJ2-5; TRBD1 matches 7 bases. V dropped 5 bases and J dropped 1; count of bases not matched to a gene: 4. Germline V gives CDR1 SGHAT, CDR2 FQNNGV. The CDR3 runs to 14 residues. Here the CDR3 reads CASSIGQAQETQYF. The CDR3 DNA follows: TGTGCCAGCAGCATCGGACAGGCCCAAGAGACCCAGTACTTC.

This clone was counted only a few times. This chain uses TRBV9 with TRBJ1-3; 7 nucleotides match TRBD1. This CDR3 is 15 amino acids long. CDR1 and CDR2 (germline): SGDLS, YYNGEE. J was trimmed by 4 bases and V by 1 base; bases with no gene match: 5. The CDR3: CASSVTGVEGNTIYF. The CDR3, as DNA: TGTGCCAGCAGCGTAACAGGGGTCGAAGGAAACACCATATATTTT. Full variable domain (outside the CDR3, taken from reference TRBV9 and TRBJ1-3): DSGVTQTPKHLITATGQRVTLRCSPRSGDLSVYWYQQSLDQGLQFLIQYYNGEERAKGNILERFSAQQFPDLHSELNLSSLELGDSALYFCASSVTGVEGNTIYFGEGSWLTVV.

The genes are TRBV18 and TRBJ1-1; a possible D gene is TRBD1 (5 bases). Trimming shortened V by 3 bases and J by 0 bases, and 14 bases separated the two germline ends. Germline CDR1 KGHSH, CDR2 LQKENI. The CDR3 is made up of 16 amino acids. The CDR3, as DNA: TGTGCCAGCTCACCCGACAGAATAGGGATGAACACTGAAGCTTTCTTT. This encodes CASSPDRIGMNTEAFF.

This chain links TRBV28 with TRBJ2-3; possible D gene TRBD1, 5 bases. Germline CDR1 MDHEN, CDR2 SYDVKM. The CDR3 is made up of 14 amino acids. Here the CDR3 DNA reads TGTGTCACCCTTAGGGTGGGGCTCGTCGATACGCAGTATTTT. It specifies CVTLRVGLVDTQYF.

This sequence joins TRBV11-2 and TRBJ1-6; no clear D. This CDR3 spans 15 amino acids. The germline gives CDR1 SGHAT, CDR2 FQNNGV. Trimming shortened V by 1 base and J by 7 bases, and 11 bases separated the two germline ends. CDR3 protein: CASSLVAGFNSPLHF. CDR3 in DNA: TGTGCCAGCAGCTTAGTAGCGGGGTTCAATTCACCCCTCCACTTT.

The chain uses TRBV18 and TRBJ1-1, with unresolved D. V lost 6 bases to trimming and J lost 1 base, with 9 bases between them. Per the germline V gene, CDR1 is KGHSH and CDR2 is LQKENI. This CDR3 has 13 residues. The CDR3 sequence is CASSNQENTEAFF. The CDR3 coding sequence is TGTGCCAGCTCCAACCAGGAGAACACTGAAGCTTTCTTT.

This clone was seen a few times. The chain carries TRBV7-9 and TRBJ1-6; 10 positions match TRBD1. The germline V gene encodes CDR1 SEHNR and CDR2 FQNEAQ (reference sequence). The CDR3 covers 16 residues. Losses at the gene ends were 4 bases for V and 10 bases for J; bases not matched to a gene: 10. The CDR3 reads CASSSRQGAGWSPLHF. DNA of the CDR3: TGTGCCAGCAGCTCCCGACAGGGGGCGGGATGGTCACCCCTCCACTTT.

This chain joins TRBV5-1 and TRBJ2-2; no reliable D call. The CDR3 runs to 15 residues. Germline CDR1 SGHRS, CDR2 YFSETQ. The V end was cut by 0 bases, the J end by 2 bases, with 8 bases between. The CDR3 is CASSLVNTNTGELFF. DNA for the CDR3: TGCGCCAGCAGCTTGGTGAACACCAACACCGGGGAGCTGTTTTTT.

The chain joins TRBV3-1 (or the pseudogene TRBV3-2) to TRBJ1-1, with a possible D match to TRBD1 (6 bases). The CDR3 totals 15 residues. Germline CDR1 LGHDT, CDR2 YNNKEL (reference sequence). Trimming took 0 bases from V and 1 from J, leaving 9 bases between them. The CDR3 region has the DNA TGTGCCAGCAGCCAAGAGGGGGCAAAGAACACTGAAGCTTTCTTT. Protein: CASSQEGAKNTEAFF.

This sequence joins TRBV7-3 and TRBJ1-1, with D perhaps TRBD1 (5 bases). The CDR3 runs 14 residues. In germline, CDR1 is SGHTA, CDR2 FQGTGA. The V end lost 5 bases, the J end lost 1 base, and 11 bases lay between the germline ends. The DNA of the CDR3 is TGTGCCAGCAGCCCTGGGGCAGCGAACACTGAAGCTTTCTTT. This gives the protein CASSPGAANTEAFF.

The rearrangement joins TRBV5-1 to TRBJ2-1, with D maybe TRBD2 (5 bases). The CDR3 loop spans 14 amino acids. Looked up from germline, CDR1 is SGHRS and CDR2 is YFSETQ. The germline V and J ends were trimmed by 9 bases and 6 bases, with 19 bases remaining between them. CDR3 region: CATYEPGVGNEQFF. The CDR3 DNA reads TGCGCCACCTACGAGCCCGGGGTAGGCAATGAGCAGTTCTTC.

The table lists this clone with a few counts. The rearrangement uses TRBV28 and TRBJ1-5; D remains unclear. CDR3 length equals 19 residues. Germline V lookup: CDR1 MDHEN, CDR2 SYDVKM. V was cut by 6 bases and J by 0 bases, with 24 bases left in between. DNA of the CDR3: TGTGCCAGCAGCCCACATAACCAAGTCCAGTCCCCTAGCAATCAGCCCCAGCATTTT. Translated, it gives CASSPHNQVQSPSNQPQHF.

This chain uses TRBV9 with TRBJ1-2; 9 bases are a match to TRBD1. The CDR3 totals 15 residues. The germline CDR1 and CDR2 sequences are SGDLS and YYNGEE. The V and J ends lost 5 bases and 3 bases, in that order; junction bases with no gene match: 8. As DNA, the CDR3 is TGTGCCAGCAGGGTGGGGACAGGGAAAGACTATGGCTACACCTTC. The encoded protein is CASRVGTGKDYGYTF.

The genes are TRBV5-4 and TRBJ1-2; a weak D match, TRBD1 (6 bases). CDR3 size: 16 residues. Between the trimmed V and J ends, which lost 0 bases and 6 bases, there was a span of 18 bases. Germline CDR1 SGHNT, CDR2 YYREEE (reference sequence). Here the CDR3 DNA reads TGTGCCAGCAGCTTGGGGGGGTTACAGGGAGCGGATGGCTACACCTTC. Translated, it gives CASSLGGLQGADGYTF.

The genes are TRBV28 and TRBJ2-6; possible D gene TRBD1, 6 bases. Germline loops: CDR1 MDHEN, CDR2 SYDVKM. The CDR3 contains 18 residues. Between the trimmed V and J ends, which lost 4 bases and 0 bases, there was a span of 16 bases. In DNA, the CDR3 is TGTGCCAGCAGTTCAGGGGACCGCTCCTACTCTGGGGCCAACGTCCTGACTTTC. Translated: CASSSGDRSYSGANVLTF.

The chain recombines TRBV13 with TRBJ2-2; tentative D call: TRBD1 (5 bases). Trimming took 6 bases from V and 7 from J, leaving 9 bases between them. The CDR3 is made up of 12 amino acids. Germline V CDR1 and CDR2: PRHDT, FYEKMQ (reference sequence). CDR3 sequence (DNA): TGTGCCAGCAGTTCAGACAGCGGGGAGCTGTTTTTT. Translated, it gives CASSSDSGELFF.

The chain recombines TRBV10-3 with TRBJ1-2; weak D call: TRBD1 (6 bases). The germline gives CDR1 ENHRY, CDR2 SYGVKD. V lost 8 bases and J lost 5, with 18 bases in between. This CDR3 has 14 residues. CDR3 DNA: TGTGCCATCCGGAAAGCGGACAGCGCGTATGGCTACACCTTC. It yields the protein CAIRKADSAYGYTF.